This T cell receptor beta chain was retrieved from a study of T cells of healthy individuals. TCRdb itself ran the 5' RACE reads through MiXCR, one entry per CDR3 protein. The sample holds 63,000 or so distinct CDR3 sequences; around 15% are singletons and the top ten take about 4.7%. At least ten counts were recorded for this clonotype. The source of this sequence is a human donor in good health.

CDR3 in DNA: TGTGCCAGCTCCATCCTAGCGGGGGCGGGAGATACGCAGTATTTT. Encoded protein: CASSILAGAGDTQYF. The chain carries TRBV27 and TRBJ2-3; 10 bases match TRBD2. CDR1 and CDR2 from the germline V gene are MNHEY and SMNVEV (reference sequence). The junction had 10 bases not matched to a gene; V was cut back by 8 bases and J by 5 bases. The CDR3 is 15 amino acids.